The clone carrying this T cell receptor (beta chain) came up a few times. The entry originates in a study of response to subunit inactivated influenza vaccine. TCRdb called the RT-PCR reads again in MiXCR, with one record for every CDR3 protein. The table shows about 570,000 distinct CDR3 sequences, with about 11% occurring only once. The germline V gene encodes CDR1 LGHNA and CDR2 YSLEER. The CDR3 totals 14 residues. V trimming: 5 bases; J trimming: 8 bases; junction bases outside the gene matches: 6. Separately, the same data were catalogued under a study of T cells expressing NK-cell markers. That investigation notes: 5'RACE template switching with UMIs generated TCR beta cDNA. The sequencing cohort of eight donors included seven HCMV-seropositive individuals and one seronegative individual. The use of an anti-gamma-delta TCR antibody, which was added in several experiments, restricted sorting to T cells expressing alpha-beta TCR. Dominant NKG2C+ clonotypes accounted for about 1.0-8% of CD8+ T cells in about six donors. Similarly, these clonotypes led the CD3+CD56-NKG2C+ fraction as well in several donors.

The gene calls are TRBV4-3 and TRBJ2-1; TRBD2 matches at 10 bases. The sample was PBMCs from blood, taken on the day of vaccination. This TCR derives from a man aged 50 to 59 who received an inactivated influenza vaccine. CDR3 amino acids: CASSDSGGAHEQFF. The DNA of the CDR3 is TGCGCCAGCAGCGACAGCGGGGGGGCCCATGAGCAGTTCTTC.